This TCR beta chain originates from a study of cytomegalovirus exposure and HLA in healthy donors. Study results and caveats: One later analysis, an examination of the roughly 130 validation repertoires, found that first-cohort TCR clusters tended to co-occur in them.

TCRdb keeps only in-frame clones here, not all; method: immunoSEQ multiplex PCR. This table has around 120,000 clones, roughly 86% appearing once. V lost 0 bases and J lost 0, with 9 bases in between. Per germline, CDR1 GTSNPN and CDR2 SVGIG (reference sequence). The CDR3 is made up of 15 amino acids. There are a few counts of this clone. Its antigen is not known. This clonotype originated in a man between 18 and 35 years old in good health and CMV-seronegative. Material: PBMCs. The chain uses TRBV30 and TRBJ1-3; D is unclear. The CDR3 loop is CAWSVRRGSGNTIYF. In DNA, the CDR3 is TGTGCCTGGAGTGTAAGGCGAGGCTCTGGAAACACCATATATTTT.